The 19 T cell receptor beta chains below all came from one sample that was sequenced in a study of T cell responses to AZD1222 COVID-19 vaccine. The repertoire was sequenced with immunoSEQ multiplex PCR; TCRdb's copy has only in-frame clones and lacks some. The table lists about 140,000 clones, approximately 92% of them singletons. The sequenced sample was peripheral blood, obtained on day 0 of AZD1222 vaccination. The origin of the receptors is an adult in good health.

The chain is built from TRBV7-3 and TRBJ2-5, with no clear D. Trimming left V 0 bases short and J 1 base short, with 3 bases between. The CDR3 totals 13 residues. The germline CDR1 and CDR2 sequences are SGHTA and FQGTGA. The CDR3 region has the DNA TGTGCCAGCAGCTTAACCCCCCAAGAGACCCAGTACTTC. Translating gives CASSLTPQETQYF.

The rearrangement uses TRBV6-2 or TRBV6-3 and TRBJ2-3; the match to TRBD1 covers 7 bases. Germline V gene sequence: CDR1 MNHEY, CDR2 SVGEGT. This CDR3 has 14 residues. Unmatched junction bases numbered 2, after V lost 4 bases and J lost 1 base. The CDR3 loop reads CASSLGQRTDTQYF. In nucleotides, the CDR3 is TGTGCCAGCAGTTTGGGACAGCGCACAGATACGCAGTATTTT.

The chain carries TRBV28 and TRBJ1-1; D possibly corresponds to TRBD1 (5 bases). Germline-derived CDR1 and CDR2 are MDHEN and SYDVKM. V lost 6 bases and J 4 bases, leaving 12 bases between the germline ends. CDR3 length: 13 amino acids. CDR3 loop: CASRPTGGTEAFF. As DNA, the CDR3 is TGTGCCAGCAGACCTACAGGCGGCACTGAAGCTTTCTTT.

The chain couples TRBV12-3 or TRBV12-4 to TRBJ1-6; the D gene is possibly TRBD1 (5 bases). V lost 7 bases, J lost 15 bases, and 19 bases lay in between. This CDR3 is 13 amino acids long. DNA of the CDR3: TGTGCCAGCACGGGGGAGCTGAGCCAGGTCCTCCACTTT. Amino acid sequence: CASTGELSQVLHF.

This clone appeared a few times. The CDR3 DNA follows: TGTGCCAGCAGCGCGGGGACAGAATTGAACACTGAAGCTTTCTTT. Translation gives CASSAGTELNTEAFF. The J gene is TRBJ1-1, the V gene TRBV5-4; 7 nucleotides match TRBD1. The CDR3 spans 15 residues. Germline CDR1 reads SGHNT; CDR2 reads YYREEE (reference sequence). The J segment lost 0 bases and the V segment lost 4 bases, leaving 6 bases of the junction unmatched.

The chain recombines TRBV2 with TRBJ2-2; 9 nucleotides align to TRBD2. The CDR3 sequence is 19 residues long. The V segment lost 2 bases and the J segment 0 bases; nucleotides outside the gene matches: 10. Per the germline V gene, CDR1 is SNHLY and CDR2 is FYNNEI. The CDR3, as DNA: TGTGCCAGCAGTGAATCCCCCCTAGCGGGGTTCGCGAACACCGGGGAGCTGTTTTTT. Encoded protein: CASSESPLAGFANTGELFF.

The chain is built from TRBV3-1 (or the pseudogene TRBV3-2) and TRBJ2-2; a possible D gene is TRBD1 (5 bases). Per germline, CDR1 LGHDT and CDR2 YNNKEL (reference sequence). CDR3 length: 15 residues. Trimming cost V 2 bases and J 3 bases, with 10 bases left between them. DNA for the CDR3: TGTGCCAGCAGCCAATTCCGACAGTACACCGGGGAGCTGTTTTTT. The encoded protein is CASSQFRQYTGELFF.

This clone was picked up one time. The J gene is TRBJ1-2, the V gene TRBV7-2; 8 positions match TRBD1. The CDR3 contains 16 residues. V lost 0 bases and J lost 5; bases outside the gene matches: 8. Germline V gene lookup returns CDR1 SGHTA and CDR2 FQGNSA. The CDR3 coding sequence is TGTGCCAGCAGCTTAGCCCGTTCTGGGACAGGATATGGCTACACCTTC. This codes for CASSLARSGTGYGYTF.

The V gene is TRBV6-5, the J gene TRBJ2-3; 9 bases fit TRBD2. The CDR3 length is 14 residues. Germline CDR1 MNHEY, CDR2 SVGAGI. J lost 4 bases, V lost 10 bases, and 9 bases had no gene match. In nucleotides, the CDR3 is TGTGCCACCTGTAGCGGGAGTGGCGCAGATACGCAGTATTTT. Translating gives CATCSGSGADTQYF.

V usage is TRBV6-1 and J usage is TRBJ1-2; the D is unclear. The germline V gene has CDR1 MNHNS and CDR2 SASEGT. Trimming took off 2 bases at V and 2 bases at J, with 6 bases between the two ends. CDR3 length: 13 residues. The CDR3, as DNA: TGTGCCAGCAGTGAATATCGGAACTATGGCTACACCTTC. Its protein product is CASSEYRNYGYTF.

The genes are TRBV19 and TRBJ2-7; possibly TRBD1 for D (6 bases). V was trimmed by 6 bases and J by 3 bases, leaving 15 bases between them. Germline CDR1 reads LNHDA; CDR2 reads SQIVND (reference sequence). The CDR3 is 14 residues long. This chain's CDR3 is CASSRTGTSYEQYF. CDR3 DNA sequence: TGTGCCAGTAGCCGTACCGGGACAAGCTACGAGCAGTACTTC.

This chain connects TRBV2 to TRBJ2-2; the D call may be TRBD1 or TRBD2 (5 bases each). V gave up 7 bases and J gave up 1 base, with 13 bases separating them. The CDR3 contains 15 residues. Germline CDR1 SNHLY, CDR2 FYNNEI. The CDR3 bases are TGTGCCAGCACTTCTGAGGGGAGGAACACCGGGGAGCTGTTTTTT. This translates into CASTSEGRNTGELFF.

The V call is TRBV24-1, the J call TRBJ2-5; tentatively, D is TRBD2 (5 bases). In germline, CDR1 is KGHDR, CDR2 SFDVKD. The CDR3 covers 16 residues. V was cut by 4 bases and J by 2 bases, with 16 bases left in between. The CDR3 sequence: CATSDPAGGKQETQYF. CDR3 nucleotide sequence: TGTGCCACCAGTGACCCCGCGGGCGGAAAACAAGAGACCCAGTACTTC.

The rearrangement links TRBV2 to TRBJ2-5, with D perhaps matching TRBD2 (5 bases). CDR3 length: 14 amino acids. Trimming removed 3 bases at V and 5 bases at J, with 13 bases between. Germline V lookup: CDR1 SNHLY, CDR2 FYNNEI. CDR3 in amino acids: CASSDPGGGETQYF. CDR3 nucleotides: TGTGCCAGCAGTGACCCTGGCGGCGGGGAGACCCAGTACTTC.

This chain links TRBV30 with TRBJ1-1; D gene ambiguous. Trimming took 1 base from V and 11 from J, leaving 17 bases between them. Germline loops: CDR1 GTSNPN, CDR2 SVGIG (reference sequence). The CDR3 runs to 13 residues. This CDR3 is CAWSASGASRAFF. In nucleotides, the CDR3 is TGTGCCTGGAGTGCCTCTGGCGCCTCTAGGGCTTTCTTT. The complete variable domain, with remaining parts taken from reference TRBV30 and TRBJ1-1, reads SQTIHQWPATLVQPVGSPLSLECTVEGTSNPNLYWYRQAAGRGLQLLFYSVGIGQISSEVPQNLSASRPQDRQFILSSKKLLLSDSGFYLCAWSASGASRAFFGQGTRLTVV.

The chain links TRBV4-2 to TRBJ2-1, with TRBD2 matching over 9 bases. From germline, CDR1 is LGHNA and CDR2 YNFKEQ. The CDR3 has 17 amino acids. The V and J ends lost 0 bases and 8 bases, in that order; junction bases with no gene match: 11. DNA for the CDR3: TGTGCCAGCAGCCAAGATTGGACTAGCGCCCGCCTGGATGAGCAGTTCTTC. This encodes CASSQDWTSARLDEQFF.

The rearrangement uses TRBV5-1 and TRBJ2-3; D gene unclear. Trimming took off 2 bases at V and 0 bases at J, with 7 bases between the two ends. Germline CDR1 SGHRS, CDR2 YFSETQ. This CDR3 has 14 amino acids. This CDR3 reads CASSLLTSTDTQYF. CDR3 coding DNA: TGCGCCAGCAGCTTACTTACTAGCACAGATACGCAGTATTTT.

The chain recombines TRBV4-2 with TRBJ2-7; D uncertain. The V and J ends lost 0 bases and 3 bases respectively, with 6 bases between them. Germline CDR1 LGHNA, CDR2 YNFKEQ. The CDR3 length is 13 residues. The chain's CDR3 is CASSQEWGYEQYF. The CDR3 nucleotides read TGTGCCAGCAGCCAAGAATGGGGCTACGAGCAGTACTTC.

This chain connects TRBV4-1 to TRBJ2-1; 10 bases are shared with TRBD2. Trimming at V came to 10 bases and at J to 7 bases, leaving 22 bases not matched to a gene. This CDR3 spans 18 amino acids. CDR1 and CDR2 from the germline V gene are MGHRA and YSYEKL. CDR3 sequence reads: CATAQGRSSGGPGNEQFF. The DNA of the CDR3 is TGCGCCACCGCCCAAGGTCGTTCTAGCGGGGGCCCGGGTAATGAGCAGTTCTTC.